A single sample gave rise to the 31 T cell receptor beta chains below, sequenced in a study of T cells in Graves' hyperthyroidism and ophthalmopathy. Amplification of TCR beta CDR3 regions used RNA as the template. A set of HTBI primers served as the primers for a first-round RT-PCR of the TCR CDR3. In TCRdb, the multiplex PCR reads were re-called with MiXCR into one record per CDR3 protein. The sample consists of some 400,000 distinct CDR3 sequences, about 13% of them appearing once. Sequencing used blood. These receptors all come from a man under 40 with Graves' hyperthyroidism that later progressed to Graves' ophthalmopathy.

In this sample, this clonotype turned up many times. The chain has TRBV28 and TRBJ1-1; D not certain. CDR3 size: 15 residues. Germline CDR1 reads MDHEN; CDR2 reads SYDVKM. Between the trimmed V and J ends, which lost 7 bases and 0 bases, there was a span of 15 bases. The CDR3 DNA reads TGTGCCAGCATGGCGGAGGAAGACATGAACACTGAAGCTTTCTTT. Translated, it gives CASMAEEDMNTEAFF.

This clonotype was seen at least ten times. The chain recombines TRBV30 with TRBJ1-1; D is uncertain. Trimming shortened V by 3 bases and J by 1 base, and 15 bases separated the two germline ends. Germline CDR1 GTSNPN, CDR2 SVGIG (reference sequence). The CDR3 consists of 15 residues. The DNA of the CDR3 is TGTGCCTGGAGGAGGTCCGGACCGCCGAACACTGAAGCTTTCTTT. Its translation is CAWRRSGPPNTEAFF.

This clonotype was found a few times. J is TRBJ2-7 and V is TRBV3-1; TRBD1 is a possible D gene (6 bases). The germline V and J ends were trimmed by 1 base and 2 bases, with 12 bases remaining between them. Per germline, CDR1 LGHDT and CDR2 YNNKEL (reference sequence). There are 15 residues in the CDR3. CDR3 coding DNA: TGTGCCAGCAGCCAAGCGACAGGCGTTCCCTACGAGCAGTACTTC. Translating it yields CASSQATGVPYEQYF.

This clonotype was detected ten times or more. The chain joins TRBV6-1 to TRBJ1-5; the match to TRBD1 covers 8 bases. Germline CDR1 is MNHNS and CDR2 is SASEGT. CDR3 length: 16 residues. After removal of 4 bases from V and 3 bases from J, the junction contained 8 bases not matched to a gene. CDR3 residues: CASSAYGDRNNQPQHF. CDR3 DNA sequence: TGTGCCAGCAGTGCCTATGGGGACAGGAACAATCAGCCCCAGCATTTT.

This clonotype was picked up many times. The chain recombines TRBV30 with TRBJ2-3, with no clear D. Germline V gives CDR1 GTSNPN, CDR2 SVGIG (reference sequence). There are 13 residues in the CDR3. Between the trimmed V and J ends, which lost 0 bases and 4 bases, there was a span of 8 bases. The CDR3 here is CAWSVGIADTQYF. CDR3 bases: TGTGCCTGGAGTGTAGGGATAGCAGATACGCAGTATTTT.

This clonotype was observed a handful of times. CDR3 residues: CASSLGVVITDTQYF. In nucleotides, the CDR3 is TGTGCCAGCAGCTTAGGGGTAGTCATCACAGATACGCAGTATTTT. The V call is TRBV7-9, the J call TRBJ2-3; D gene unclear. Germline V gives CDR1 SEHNR, CDR2 FQNEAQ (reference sequence). This CDR3 is built from 15 residues. V was trimmed by 1 base and J by 2 bases, leaving 10 bases between them.

This chain joins TRBV6-1 and TRBJ2-2; D might be TRBD2 (6 bases). V shed 7 bases and J shed 4 bases, with 16 bases lying between them. The CDR3 length is 15 residues. Germline CDR1 is MNHNS and CDR2 is SASEGT. CDR3 in amino acids: CASNLAGLITGELFF. The DNA for the CDR3 is TGTGCCAGCAATCTCGCGGGGCTAATCACCGGGGAGCTGTTTTTT.

This clonotype was seen at least ten times. This rearrangement joins TRBV6-4 to TRBJ2-2, with TRBD2 as a possible D gene (5 bases). CDR1 and CDR2 from the germline V gene are MRHNA and SNTAGT. Between the trimmed V and J ends, which lost 5 bases and 3 bases, there was a span of 10 bases. The CDR3 loop spans 14 amino acids. The CDR3 loop reads CASSKDGDTGELFF. In DNA form, the CDR3 reads TGTGCCAGCAGTAAAGACGGGGACACCGGGGAGCTGTTTTTT.

This clonotype has just a few counts. The chain employs TRBV28 and TRBJ1-6; 9 nucleotides match TRBD1. The CDR3 has 17 residues. The germline V gene encodes CDR1 MDHEN and CDR2 SYDVKM. V lost 1 base to trimming and J lost 10 bases; unmatched junction nucleotides: 11. CDR3 coding DNA: TGTGCCAGCAGTTTATTATATAAGAGGACAGGGGAGTCACCCCTCCACTTT. It is translated as CASSLLYKRTGESPLHF.

This clonotype showed up many times. The V gene is TRBV3-1, the J gene TRBJ1-1; tentatively, D is TRBD1 (6 bases). Germline CDR1 reads LGHDT; CDR2 reads YNNKEL (reference sequence). The CDR3 sequence is 15 residues long. The V end lost 0 bases, the J end lost 5 bases, and 13 bases lay between the germline ends. The CDR3 DNA follows: TGTGCCAGCAGCCAAGACGGCAGGGGTAGAACTGAAGCTTTCTTT. This translates into CASSQDGRGRTEAFF.

At least ten counts were recorded for this clonotype. The chain links TRBV12-3 or TRBV12-4 to TRBJ1-6; 8 nucleotides agree with TRBD1. CDR3 length: 14 residues. Germline trimming cut 5 bases from V and 6 bases from J; bases unmatched to any gene: 3. The CDR3: CASSPTGVNSPLHF. The CDR3 DNA is TGTGCCAGCAGTCCGACAGGGGTTAATTCACCCCTCCACTTT.

This clonotype was seen ten or more times. The rearrangement links TRBV28 to TRBJ1-3; 8 bases fit TRBD1. With V trimmed by 9 bases and J by 5 bases, 6 bases remained unmatched. The CDR3 has 13 residues. Germline assignment: CDR1 MDHEN and CDR2 SYDVKM. The CDR3: CASSGQARNTIYF. The CDR3, as DNA: TGTGCCAGTTCGGGACAGGCCAGAAACACCATATATTTT. Together with reference TRBV28 and TRBJ1-3, the CDR3 gives the full variable domain: DVKVTQSSRYLVKRTGEKVFLECVQDMDHENMFWYRQDPGLGLRLIYFSYDVKMKEKGDIPEGYSVSREKKERFSLILESASTNQTSMYLCASSGQARNTIYFGEGSWLTVV.

In this sample, this clonotype turned up many times. The CDR3 DNA reads TGTGCCAGCAGCCTCAGGTGGAAGAACACTGAAGCTTTCTTT. Residues: CASSLRWKNTEAFF. This chain connects TRBV7-2 to TRBJ1-1; D remains unclear. Trimming cost V 5 bases and J 1 base, with 11 bases left between them. The germline gives CDR1 SGHTA, CDR2 FQGNSA. The CDR3 loop spans 14 amino acids.

This clonotype was picked up many times. The V and J genes are TRBV28 and TRBJ1-5, with a tentative D call TRBD1 (6 bases). The CDR3 consists of 18 residues. Trimming removed 3 bases from V and 9 bases from J, with 27 bases in between. The germline gives CDR1 MDHEN, CDR2 SYDVKM. CDR3 sequence reads: CASSFPLSRDGTRRPQHF. The CDR3 DNA reads TGTGCCAGCAGTTTCCCCTTAAGCCGGGACGGGACACGGAGGCCCCAGCATTTT.

Turning to this clonotype: A much larger clone differs by one base, so this may be a read error. This chain connects TRBV6-1 to TRBJ2-7, with TRBD1 identical over 12 bases. The CDR3 contains 15 residues. The V gene's germline CDR1 is MNHNS and CDR2 SASEGT. The CDR3 DNA follows: TGTGCCAGCAGTACGGGACAGGGGGCAAAAGACGAGCAGTGCTTC. This sequence encodes CASSTGQGAKDEQCF.

This clonotype was detected ten times or more. The chain uses TRBV10-3 and TRBJ2-5, with a possible D match to TRBD1 (6 bases). In germline, CDR1 is ENHRY, CDR2 SYGVKD. The V end was cut by 2 bases, the J end by 4 bases, with 8 bases between. CDR3 length: 13 residues. The CDR3 region is CAISEAGVETQYF. The CDR3 DNA reads TGTGCCATCAGTGAGGCAGGGGTAGAGACCCAGTACTTC.

This clonotype showed up just a few times. The chain joins TRBV30 to TRBJ2-6; D possibly corresponds to TRBD1 (5 bases). Germline V gene sequence: CDR1 GTSNPN, CDR2 SVGIG (reference sequence). This CDR3 comprises 13 residues. V lost 7 bases to trimming and J lost 0 bases, with 7 bases between them. CDR3 protein: CALTGSGANVLTF. In DNA form, the CDR3 reads TGTGCCTTAACAGGCTCTGGGGCCAACGTCCTGACTTTC.

This clonotype was picked up many times. The chain links TRBV20-1 to TRBJ2-1; 15 nucleotides line up with TRBD2. This CDR3 is built from 17 residues. V dropped 1 base and J dropped 3; count of bases not matched to a gene: 4. In germline, CDR1 is DFQATT, CDR2 SNEGSKA (reference sequence). CDR3 sequence reads: CSARVGLAGGRYNEQFF. DNA for the CDR3: TGCAGTGCTAGAGTTGGACTAGCGGGGGGGCGCTACAATGAGCAGTTCTTC.

The table lists this clonotype with many counts. V and J are TRBV12-3 or TRBV12-4 and TRBJ1-1; 8 nucleotides line up with TRBD1. V lost 1 base and J lost 7; bases outside the gene matches: 2. CDR3 length equals 13 residues. The CDR3 reads CASSLGGQVEAFF. CDR3 DNA sequence: TGTGCCAGCAGTTTAGGGGGACAGGTTGAAGCTTTCTTT.

Worth noting for this clonotype: This may be a read error, as it is one base from a much larger clone. The chain employs TRBV28 and TRBJ2-2; D assignment may be TRBD1 or TRBD2 (6 bases each). The CDR3 sequence is 16 residues long. V was trimmed by 5 bases and J by 4 bases, leaving 17 bases between them. The V gene's germline CDR1 is MDHEN and CDR2 SYDVKM. This chain's CDR3 is CASSDLRGASTGELFF. CDR3 DNA: TGTGCCAGCAGTGATCTAAGGGGGGCAAGCACCGGGGAGCTGTTTTTT. Drawing the rest from reference TRBV28 and TRBJ2-2, the complete variable domain is DVKVTQSSRYLVKRTGEKVFLECVQDMDHENMFWYRQDPGLGLRLIYFSYDVKMKEKGDIPEGYSVSREKKERFSLILESASTNQTSMYLCASSDLRGASTGELFFGEGSRLTVL.

In DNA form, the CDR3 reads TGTGCCAGCAGTTTAAGCAGGGGGACCTACGAGCAGTACTTC. Residues: CASSLSRGTYEQYF. The J gene is TRBJ2-7, the V gene TRBV27; 7 nucleotides match TRBD1. Losses at the gene ends were 2 bases for V and 2 bases for J; bases not matched to a gene: 3. The germline V gene encodes CDR1 MNHEY and CDR2 SMNVEV (reference sequence). The CDR3 is 14 residues long.

This clonotype was picked up many times. This chain links TRBV20-1 with TRBJ2-2; D may be TRBD2 (6 bases). V was shortened by 1 base and J by 1 base, with 10 bases between the two germline ends. The germline gives CDR1 DFQATT, CDR2 SNEGSKA (reference sequence). The CDR3 consists of 15 residues. The CDR3 reads CSARGGGRNTGELFF. For the CDR3, the DNA is TGCAGTGCTAGAGGTGGAGGGAGGAACACCGGGGAGCTGTTTTTT.

In this sample, this clonotype turned up many times. The genes are TRBV28 and TRBJ1-5, with D perhaps matching TRBD1 (5 bases). CDR3 length: 15 amino acids. The V end lost 1 base, the J end lost 3 bases, and 10 bases lay between the germline ends. Germline loops: CDR1 MDHEN, CDR2 SYDVKM. CDR3 sequence: CASSLSQGNNQPQHF. Here the CDR3 DNA reads TGTGCCAGCAGTTTATCCCAGGGTAACAATCAGCCCCAGCATTTT.

The table lists this clonotype with a few counts. This chain uses TRBV20-1 with TRBJ2-2; 10 bases are shared with TRBD2. This CDR3 contains 13 residues. CDR1 and CDR2 from the germline V gene are DFQATT and SNEGSKA (reference sequence). The J segment lost 8 bases and the V segment lost 7 bases, leaving 7 bases of the junction unmatched. The CDR3 protein is CSELAGIAGELFF. In nucleotides, the CDR3 is TGCAGTGAACTAGCGGGGATAGCGGGGGAGCTGTTTTTT.

The chain recombines TRBV29-1 with TRBJ2-1; D is unclear. The CDR3 extends over 13 amino acids. V was clipped by 7 bases and J by 8 bases, with 18 bases between them. Per germline, CDR1 SQVTM and CDR2 ANQGSEA. DNA for the CDR3: TGCAGCGCTTCGTACAGTCCTAGTGATGAGCAGTTCTTC. The encoded protein is CSASYSPSDEQFF.

The chain is built from TRBV20-1 and TRBJ2-7, with D hard to call. The ends were cut back, 2 bases at V and 0 bases at J, with 11 bases in the middle. Germline V gene data show CDR1 as DFQATT and CDR2 as SNEGSKA (reference sequence). The CDR3 covers 14 residues. Here the CDR3 DNA reads TGCAGTGCTAGATCCGGCATGCGCTCCTACGAGCAGTACTTC. It specifies CSARSGMRSYEQYF.

The V and J genes are TRBV19 and TRBJ1-6, with 8 bases fitting TRBD1. CDR3 length equals 17 residues. Per the germline V gene, CDR1 is LNHDA and CDR2 is SQIVND (reference sequence). The trim removed 7 bases at V and 0 bases at J, leaving 8 bases unmatched. Written as DNA, the CDR3 is TGTGCCAGTAAGCGGACAGGGTCGAGCTCCTATAATTCACCCCTCCACTTT. Translating gives CASKRTGSSSYNSPLHF.

The sample holds many counts of this clonotype. This chain connects TRBV11-3 to TRBJ2-5; D might be TRBD2 (6 bases). This CDR3 spans 16 amino acids. Germline V lookup: CDR1 SGHNT, CDR2 YENEEA. Trimming removed 0 bases at V and 2 bases at J, with 13 bases between. The CDR3 is CASSLDLLAGQETQYF. The CDR3 DNA is TGTGCCAGCAGCTTAGATCTGTTGGCGGGACAAGAGACCCAGTACTTC.

Ten or more counts support this clonotype. The V and J genes are TRBV12-3 or TRBV12-4 and TRBJ2-5, with D maybe TRBD2 (6 bases). The CDR3 consists of 14 residues. Trimming took 4 bases from V and 5 from J, leaving 14 bases between them. The CDR3 DNA reads as TGTGCCAGCAGTTGGTCCCGTCGGGGGGAGACCCAGTACTTC. It encodes CASSWSRRGETQYF.

This clonotype was observed a handful of times. This sequence joins TRBV7-2 and TRBJ2-7; 10 bases agree with TRBD2. The length of the CDR3 is 15 residues. In germline, CDR1 is SGHTA, CDR2 FQGNSA. With 5 bases clipped from V and 0 bases from J, the junction kept 4 bases outside the gene matches. CDR3 protein: CASSLLAGDSYEQYF. The DNA of the CDR3 is TGTGCCAGCAGCCTTCTAGCGGGGGACTCCTACGAGCAGTACTTC.

This clonotype was seen a handful of times. The rearrangement links TRBV12-3 or TRBV12-4 to TRBJ1-5, with D possibly TRBD1 on 5 matching bases. The V end lost 8 bases, the J end lost 4 bases, and 18 bases lay between the germline ends. This CDR3 is built from 15 residues. CDR3 loop: CASPCKVGGNQPQHF. The CDR3 DNA is TGTGCCAGCCCCTGTAAAGTGGGGGGGAATCAGCCCCAGCATTTT.